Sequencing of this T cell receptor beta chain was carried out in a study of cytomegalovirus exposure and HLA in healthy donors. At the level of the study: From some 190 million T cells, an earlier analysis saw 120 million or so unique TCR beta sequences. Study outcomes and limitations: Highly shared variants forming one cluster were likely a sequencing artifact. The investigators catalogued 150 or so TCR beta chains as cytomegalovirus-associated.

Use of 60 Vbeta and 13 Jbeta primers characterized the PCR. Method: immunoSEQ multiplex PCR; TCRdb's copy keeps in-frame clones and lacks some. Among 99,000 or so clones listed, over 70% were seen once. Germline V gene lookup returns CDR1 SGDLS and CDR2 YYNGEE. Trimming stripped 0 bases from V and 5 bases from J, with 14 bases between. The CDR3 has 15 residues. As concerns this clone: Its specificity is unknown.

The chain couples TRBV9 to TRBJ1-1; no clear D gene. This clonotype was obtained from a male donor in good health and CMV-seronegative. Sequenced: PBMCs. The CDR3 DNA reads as TGTGCCAGCAGCGTAGGAGTAACGTCGGGAACTGAAGCTTTCTTT. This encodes CASSVGVTSGTEAFF.